Below, 22 T cell receptor beta chains from the same sample are listed, as sequenced in a study of T-cell reconstitution after alpha-beta-depleted transplantation in children. This sample's TCRbeta library carried unique molecular identifier barcodes. MiXCR, applied by TCRdb to the PCR reads, yields one record per CDR3 protein. Among roughly 790,000 distinct CDR3 sequences listed, roughly 15% were seen once. The sequenced sample was PBMCs, mostly from graft donor cells, obtained 360 days after TCRalphabeta/CD19-depleted stem cell transplant. The receptors stem from a male patient between 10 and 17 years old who had a stem cell transplant for acute lymphoblastic leukemia, so the T cells may come from the graft donor.

In this sample, this clonotype turned up a few times. J is TRBJ2-7 and V is TRBV7-8; tentatively, D is TRBD1 (5 bases). Trimming cost V 0 bases and J 4 bases, with 16 bases left between them. Per germline, CDR1 SGHVS and CDR2 FQNEAQ. The CDR3 is 16 residues long. In DNA, the CDR3 is TGTGCCAGCAGCTTAGCGAAGGCAGGGTTGCGATACGAGCAGTACTTC. As protein: CASSLAKAGLRYEQYF.

The rearrangement uses TRBV7-2 and TRBJ2-1; possibly TRBD1 for D (6 bases). CDR3 length: 15 amino acids. The V and J ends lost 5 bases and 6 bases respectively, with 17 bases between them. Germline loops: CDR1 SGHTA, CDR2 FQGNSA. CDR3 loop: CASSPPGTNLNEQFF. The CDR3 DNA sequence: TGTGCCAGCAGCCCACCCGGGACAAATCTCAATGAGCAGTTCTTC.

This clonotype was detected only a few times. The rearrangement uses TRBV4-2 and TRBJ2-1, with 9 bases aligning to TRBD1. Trimming removed 1 base from V and 4 bases from J; junction bases left unmatched: 5. Germline V gene data show CDR1 as LGHNA and CDR2 as YNFKEQ. CDR3 length: 16 residues. DNA of the CDR3: TGTGCCAGCAGCCAAGGGACAGGGGATGTTTACAATGAGCAGTTCTTC. The encoded protein is CASSQGTGDVYNEQFF.

The chain has TRBV20-1 and TRBJ2-7; TRBD1 aligns across 7 bases. The length of the CDR3 is 13 residues. The germline V gene has CDR1 DFQATT and CDR2 SNEGSKA (reference sequence). The V segment lost 6 bases and the J segment 0 bases; nucleotides outside the gene matches: 5. Here the CDR3 reads CSAGTASSYEQYF. DNA for the CDR3: TGCAGTGCAGGGACAGCTAGCTCCTACGAGCAGTACTTC.

At least ten counts were recorded for this clonotype. The CDR3 DNA sequence: TGCAGCTCTTTGGGGGGTTTTTCGACAGATACGCAGTATTTT. Protein product: CSSLGGFSTDTQYF. The chain has TRBV29-1 and TRBJ2-3, with D perhaps TRBD2 (6 bases). This CDR3 region has 14 residues. Germline V gene sequence: CDR1 SQVTM, CDR2 ANQGSEA. Trimming cost V 8 bases and J 3 bases, with 18 bases left between them.

The chain employs TRBV5-1 and TRBJ1-5; no reliable D call. CDR1 is SGHRS, CDR2 YFSETQ, per germline. This CDR3 has 14 amino acids. V was shortened by 5 bases and J by 4 bases, with 13 bases between the two germline ends. CDR3 protein: CASRHRAQNQPQHF. DNA for the CDR3: TGCGCCAGCAGGCACCGGGCTCAAAATCAGCCCCAGCATTTT.

The table lists this clonotype with a few counts. The rearrangement joins TRBV4-2 to TRBJ2-5, with D possibly matching TRBD2 (6 bases). This CDR3 is 17 amino acids long. V dropped 0 bases and J dropped 5 bases, with 19 bases sitting between them. Germline loops: CDR1 LGHNA, CDR2 YNFKEQ. The CDR3 DNA sequence: TGTGCCAGCAGCCAAGACGGGACTCTCGCCATGCGGGAGACCCAGTACTTC. This sequence encodes CASSQDGTLAMRETQYF.

V usage is TRBV7-9 and J usage is TRBJ1-2; 7 positions match TRBD1. The CDR3 runs to 15 residues. After removal of 5 bases from V and 3 bases from J, the junction contained 9 bases not matched to a gene. Germline V CDR1 and CDR2: SEHNR, FQNEAQ (reference sequence). CDR3 sequence reads: CASSGGRGAYYGYTF. The CDR3 nucleotides read TGTGCCAGCAGCGGCGGCAGGGGGGCGTACTATGGCTACACCTTC.

The chain has TRBV12-3 or TRBV12-4 and TRBJ1-5; D is unclear. V was trimmed by 2 bases and J by 8 bases, leaving 13 bases between them. CDR3 size: 14 residues. CDR3: CASSLLSTRKPQHF. The CDR3 DNA reads TGTGCCAGCAGTTTATTGAGCACAAGGAAGCCCCAGCATTTT.

This clonotype was recorded a few times. The rearrangement joins TRBV20-1 to TRBJ2-3, with TRBD2 matching over 7 bases. This CDR3 has 16 amino acids. CDR1 DFQATT and CDR2 SNEGSKA come from the germline V gene (reference sequence). V trimming: 0 bases; J trimming: 0 bases; junction bases outside the gene matches: 6. The CDR3 reads CSARDRGGGSTDTQYF. The CDR3 DNA reads TGCAGTGCTAGAGATCGCGGGGGAGGTAGCACAGATACGCAGTATTTT.

This clonotype was counted a few times. This chain connects TRBV29-1 to TRBJ2-5; D is undetermined. The V end was cut by 7 bases, the J end by 1 base, with 13 bases between. This CDR3 has 13 amino acids. Looked up from germline, CDR1 is SQVTM and CDR2 is ANQGSEA. CDR3 DNA: TGCAGCGCCGGTGGCGGATTCCAAGAGACCCAGTACTTC. Its protein product is CSAGGGFQETQYF.

V usage is TRBV5-1 and J usage is TRBJ2-3; 7 positions match TRBD2. CDR1 SGHRS and CDR2 YFSETQ come from the germline V gene. Germline trimming cut 9 bases from V and 3 bases from J; bases unmatched to any gene: 25. CDR3 size: 19 residues. The CDR3 DNA follows: TGCGCCACCGCGTTTGAGGCAGAAACTTACGCCGGGAGGACAGATACGCAGTATTTT. Encoded protein: CATAFEAETYAGRTDTQYF.

The sample holds a few counts of this clonotype. CDR3 nucleotide sequence: TGTGCCAGCAGCTACGGACTAGCCAGGTCATACGAGCAGTACTTC. It encodes CASSYGLARSYEQYF. The J gene is TRBJ2-7, the V gene TRBV7-2, with TRBD2 matching over 8 bases. In germline, CDR1 is SGHTA, CDR2 FQGNSA. This CDR3 comprises 15 residues. Unmatched junction bases numbered 9, after V lost 4 bases and J lost 4 bases.

The table lists this clonotype with a few counts. This chain uses TRBV12-3 or TRBV12-4 with TRBJ1-2, with D uncertain. This CDR3 is 15 amino acids long. V was trimmed by 7 bases and J by 7 bases, leaving 22 bases between them. CDR3 nucleotides: TGTGCCAGCACCACCAGCCTCCTATGGTCGAGTGGCTACACCTTC. Translated: CASTTSLLWSSGYTF.

The V call is TRBV25-1, the J call TRBJ2-7; D possibly corresponds to TRBD1 (7 bases). Per germline, CDR1 MGHDK and CDR2 SYGVNS. The CDR3 consists of 16 residues. Deletions cut 1 base from V and 1 base from J, with 14 bases between. The CDR3 is CASSESRQGGSYEQYF. CDR3 DNA: TGTGCCAGCAGTGAATCCCGACAGGGAGGATCCTACGAGCAGTACTTC.

The chain is built from TRBV5-1 and TRBJ1-1; 9 positions agree with TRBD1. V shed 9 bases, J shed 1 base, and the junction held 7 bases outside the gene matches. This CDR3 region has 14 residues. CDR1 and CDR2 from the germline V gene are SGHRS and YFSETQ. The CDR3 bases are TGCGCCACCCAAGTGACAGGGGGGAACACTGAAGCTTTCTTT. Translated: CATQVTGGNTEAFF. Full variable domain (outside the CDR3, taken from reference TRBV5-1 and TRBJ1-1): KAGVTQTPRYLIKTRGQQVTLSCSPISGHRSVSWYQQTPGQGLQFLFEYFSETQRNKGNFPGRFSGRQFSNSRSEMNVSTLELGDSALYLCATQVTGGNTEAFFGQGTRLTVV.

This clonotype showed up just a few times. The chain couples TRBV6-1 to TRBJ2-7; D is unresolved. CDR3 length equals 13 residues. The V and J ends lost 6 bases and 7 bases respectively, with 16 bases between them. The germline gives CDR1 MNHNS, CDR2 SASEGT. The CDR3 coding sequence is TGTGCCAGCAGGGAGACCCGGGTGGGGGAGCAGTACTTC. Translating gives CASRETRVGEQYF.

This clonotype has a handful of counts. The gene calls are TRBV7-8 and TRBJ2-3, with TRBD2 matching 10 bases. The J segment lost 3 bases and the V segment lost 2 bases, leaving 11 bases of the junction unmatched. The CDR3 has 18 amino acids. Germline CDR1 SGHVS, CDR2 FQNEAQ. CDR3 loop: CASSLSRLAGVGTDTQYF. The DNA of the CDR3 is TGTGCCAGCAGCTTAAGTCGGCTAGCGGGAGTCGGGACAGATACGCAGTATTTT.

The chain has TRBV12-3 or TRBV12-4 and TRBJ2-6; D is ambiguous. The CDR3 is 16 amino acids. Trimming shortened V by 3 bases and J by 0 bases, and 9 bases separated the two germline ends. CDR3 sequence (DNA): TGTGCCAGCAGTTTTCGGCTAAGCTCTGGGGCCAACGTCCTGACTTTC. It encodes CASSFRLSSGANVLTF.

This clonotype has only a few counts. This sequence joins TRBV7-9 and TRBJ2-7, with 12 bases identical to TRBD2. From germline, CDR1 is SEHNR and CDR2 FQNEAQ (reference sequence). J lost 8 bases, V lost 5 bases, and 10 bases had no gene match. This CDR3 spans 15 amino acids. The CDR3 sequence is CASSPGPSGRAQQYF. The CDR3 bases are TGTGCCAGCAGCCCCGGCCCTAGCGGGAGGGCGCAGCAGTACTTC.

This clonotype occurred many times. This chain joins TRBV29-1 and TRBJ2-1, with 10 bases fitting TRBD2. CDR3 length: 14 residues. J lost 4 bases, V lost 6 bases, and 6 bases had no gene match. CDR1 and CDR2 (germline): SQVTM, ANQGSEA. The CDR3 nucleotides are TGCAGCGTCCGCGGACTAGCGGTTTACAATGAGCAGTTCTTC. It specifies CSVRGLAVYNEQFF.

This clonotype was observed a handful of times. V usage is TRBV3-1 and J usage is TRBJ2-5; 10 nucleotides line up with TRBD1. The trim removed 4 bases at V and 4 bases at J, leaving 9 bases unmatched. Germline-derived CDR1 and CDR2 are LGHDT and YNNKEL (reference sequence). The CDR3 totals 16 residues. CDR3 DNA sequence: TGTGCCAGCAGCCTTGGCGGACAGGGGGTAACAGAGACCCAGTACTTC. It is translated as CASSLGGQGVTETQYF.